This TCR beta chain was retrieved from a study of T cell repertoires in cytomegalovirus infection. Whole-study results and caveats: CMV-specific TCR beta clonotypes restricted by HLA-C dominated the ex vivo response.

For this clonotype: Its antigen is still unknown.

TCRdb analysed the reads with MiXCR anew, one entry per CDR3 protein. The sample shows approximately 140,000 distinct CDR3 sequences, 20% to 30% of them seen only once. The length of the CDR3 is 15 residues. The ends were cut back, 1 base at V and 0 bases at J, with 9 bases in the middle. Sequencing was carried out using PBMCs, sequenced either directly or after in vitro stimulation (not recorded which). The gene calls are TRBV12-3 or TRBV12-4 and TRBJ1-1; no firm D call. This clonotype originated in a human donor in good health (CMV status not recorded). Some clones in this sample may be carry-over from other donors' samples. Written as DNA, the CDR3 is TGTGCCAGCAGTTTAGGACACGGGTTGAACACTGAAGCTTTCTTT. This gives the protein CASSLGHGLNTEAFF.